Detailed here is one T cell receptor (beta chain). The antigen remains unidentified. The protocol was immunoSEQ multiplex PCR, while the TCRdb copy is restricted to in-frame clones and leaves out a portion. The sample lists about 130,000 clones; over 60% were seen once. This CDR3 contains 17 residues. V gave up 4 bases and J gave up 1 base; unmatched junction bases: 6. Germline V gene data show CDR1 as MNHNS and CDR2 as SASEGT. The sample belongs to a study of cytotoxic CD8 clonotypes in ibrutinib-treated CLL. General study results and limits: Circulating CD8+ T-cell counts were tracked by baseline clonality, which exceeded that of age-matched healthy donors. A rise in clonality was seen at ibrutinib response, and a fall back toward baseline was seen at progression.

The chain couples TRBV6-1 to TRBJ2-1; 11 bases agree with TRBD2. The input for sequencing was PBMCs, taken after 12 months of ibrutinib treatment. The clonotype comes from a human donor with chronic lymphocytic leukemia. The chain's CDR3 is CASSVIAGGPSYNEQFF. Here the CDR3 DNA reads TGTGCCAGCAGTGTTATAGCGGGAGGGCCTTCCTACAATGAGCAGTTCTTC.